This T cell receptor beta chain was sequenced for a study of control samples from healthy donors and cancer patients. This clone was detected a few times. V gave up 1 base and J gave up 2 bases, with 6 bases separating them. The CDR3 extends over 13 amino acids. Germline V gene lookup returns CDR1 MGHRA and CDR2 YSYEKL. Some clones are missing from TCRdb's copy, which holds only in-frame ones; the method was immunoSEQ multiplex PCR. This table has 120,000 to 150,000 clones, more than 85% appearing once. Material: blood. The sequence was obtained from a man younger than 35 in good health. The gene calls are TRBV4-1 and TRBJ2-7, with unresolved D. This chain's CDR3 is CASSQAEAYEQYF. For the CDR3, the DNA is TGCGCCAGCAGCCAAGCAGAGGCCTACGAGCAGTACTTC.